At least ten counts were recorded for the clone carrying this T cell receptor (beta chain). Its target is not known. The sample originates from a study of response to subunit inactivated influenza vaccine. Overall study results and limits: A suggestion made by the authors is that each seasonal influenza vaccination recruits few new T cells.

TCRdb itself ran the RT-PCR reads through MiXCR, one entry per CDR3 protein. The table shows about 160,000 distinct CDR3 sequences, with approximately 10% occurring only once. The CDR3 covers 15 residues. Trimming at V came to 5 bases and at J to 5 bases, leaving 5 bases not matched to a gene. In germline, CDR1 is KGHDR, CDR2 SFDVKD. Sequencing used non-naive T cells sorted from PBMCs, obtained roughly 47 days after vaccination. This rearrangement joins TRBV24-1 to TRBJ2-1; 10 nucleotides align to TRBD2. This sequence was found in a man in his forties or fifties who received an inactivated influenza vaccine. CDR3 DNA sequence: TGTGCCACCAGTGCCCGCCTAGCGGGGGACAATGAGCAGTTCTTC. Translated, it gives CATSARLAGDNEQFF.